This TCR beta chain is drawn from a study of T cells in Graves' hyperthyroidism and ophthalmopathy. The CDR3 totals 15 residues. The germline V and J ends were trimmed by 2 bases and 3 bases, with 11 bases remaining between them. Germline V gives CDR1 MNHEY, CDR2 SMNVEV (reference sequence). Study outcomes and limitations: Ophthalmopathy stood apart from stable hyperthyroidism in a 13 V-J model. Within blood appeared most thyroid clonotypes that had expanded above 0.001.

Diagnoses were established using clinical symptoms, serum thyroxine and TRAb, thyroid ultrasound and orbital computed tomography. This sample holds PBMCs from less than 13 ml fresh peripheral blood. The sample holds many counts of this clonotype. Its antigen remains unidentified. Researchers amplified the TCR beta CDR3 regions from RNA transcripts. The study used the HTBI primer set for a first-round RT-PCR of the TCR CDR3. TCRdb re-called the multiplex PCR reads with MiXCR, one entry per CDR3 protein. The sample records more than 600,000 distinct CDR3 sequences, over 15% being singletons. The clonotype was recovered from a man between 18 and 29 years old with Graves' hyperthyroidism. The genes are TRBV27 and TRBJ2-4, with D unresolved. The sequencing sample was made of blood. The DNA of the CDR3 is TGTGCCAGCAGTTTAGTGGAATCGGGCAAAAACATTCAGTACTTC. This gives the protein CASSLVESGKNIQYF.